This T cell receptor (beta chain) comes out of a study of T cell responses to AZD1222 COVID-19 vaccine (dated by TCRdb to about 2021). About the full investigation: AZD1222 recipients whose second dose came at about 4 weeks and those whose second dose came at about 12 weeks were combined into one group, since spike-specific TCR depth and breadth did not differ between the two schedules. TCR sequencing was performed for about 240 trial participants, of whom roughly 200 were given two doses of AZD1222 and around 26 were given two doses of MenACWY control vaccine. Trial participants were enrolled into age subgroups of 18-55, 56-69 and 70-plus years, which contained about 150, 28 and 57 TCR-sequenced participants, respectively.

The sample's time point, from its label and the paper: baseline before first vaccination. Vaccinee samples came from UK trials COV001 and COV002, including a single-blind randomized controlled phase 2/3 trial of AZD1222 (ChAdOx1 nCoV-19) in healthy adults. Trial participant PBMC samples were collected at day 0 and day 28 after the second dose for TCRbeta chain sequencing. V loses 5 bases, J loses 7 bases, and the germline ends lie 18 bases apart. The CDR3 runs 15 amino acids, cysteine and phenylalanine included. The kept DNA is CDR3 alone, 45 bases in frame from the first base. CDR1 and CDR2 are read off the germline V gene as SGHTA and FQGNSA. The CDR3 regions of human TCRbeta chains were analyzed by immunosequencing. As for the original processing: TCRs in the repertoires were matched against a reference library of SARS-CoV-2-specific TCRs that had been generated with the MIRA antigen-specificity platform. Breadth was defined as the fraction of unique TCRs that were SARS-CoV-2-associated, and depth was defined as the fraction of total T cells that were SARS-CoV-2-associated. Each spike-specific TCR was assigned to its reactive spike region and to a CD4 or CD8 class using the MIRA data. Log10-transformed breadth and depth values were compared by one-way ANOVA with Sidak's multiple comparisons tests. Imported from immuneACCESS, the table was reduced by TCRdb to in-frame sequences with V and J called. These copies leave out some clones; in studies compared against another copy, an unresolved V gene accounts for under half, and the cause of the remainder is not known. From that table come the V and J calls and clone size; the DNA was used to work out D and trimming. The sample includes 80,000 to 90,000 clones, with approximately 90% observed a single time. Less than 6.5% of the sample is taken by the ten largest.

By share, this clone ranks as medium-sized (0.01 to 0.1%). Its recognized antigen is unknown. Per-base qualities were not stored, and no clone one base away is much larger. What the authors observed across the whole study: The vaccine-associated CD4 TCRs covered the entire spike protein, and the dominant responses fell in regions 160-218 and 743-854. After two AZD1222 doses, spike-specific TCR breadth and depth were significantly higher than at day 0 and than in MenACWY recipients. Because no day 14 peak-response samples were available, the repertoires could be characterized only after the peak T cell response. Epitopes outside the regions mutated in the B.1.351 and B.1.1.7 variants were reportedly recognized by nearly half of the unique spike-specific TCRs. The 56-69-year group was small, and its depth increase did not reach significance, likely because of low power. Participants were mostly white British and included more females than males, and it was suggested by the authors that clonal diversity may have been underestimated. Conclusions about previously exposed vaccinees are limited, since just 5 or 6 AZD1222 recipients were seropositive for SARS-CoV-2 at baseline.

The V and J segments used are TRBV7-2 and TRBJ1-5, and perhaps TRBD1 as D gene, on 5 matching bases. The sequenced sample was peripheral blood, obtained on day 0 of AZD1222 vaccination. The receptor was derived from an adult in good health. The bases are TGTGCCAGCAGCCCCGACGGGACCACCGGGCAGCCCCAGCATTTT. It codes for CASSPDGTTGQPQHF.